This TCR beta chain stems from a study of T cell responses to AZD1222 COVID-19 vaccine. Study-wide results and limits: Donor demographics were predominantly white British with a female majority; clonal diversity may be underestimated. Nearly half of spike-specific TCRs reportedly target variant regions that are unmutated in the B.1.351 and B.1.1.7 variants. Spike-specific TCR breadth and depth went up after people got two AZD1222 doses.

Second doses were pooled across both intervals (about 4 or about 12 weeks). The junction had 2 bases not matched to a gene; V was cut back by 5 bases and J by 6 bases. Germline V gene data show CDR1 as SGHTA and CDR2 as FQGNSA. The CDR3 is made up of 14 amino acids. Data came from immunoSEQ multiplex PCR; TCRdb stores just in-frame clones and leaves some out. Among 70,000 to 90,000 clones listed, approximately 85% were seen once. A note on this clone: What it binds is unknown.

The chain couples TRBV7-2 to TRBJ2-1; 12 positions agree with TRBD2. The sequencing used peripheral blood, collected 28 days after the second AZD1222 dose. The clonotype comes from an adult who received the AZD1222 COVID-19 vaccine. CDR3 amino acids: CASSRTSGINEQFF. The CDR3, as DNA: TGTGCCAGCAGCCGGACTAGCGGGATCAATGAGCAGTTCTTC.